Listed below are T cell receptor beta chains from one sample, sequenced in a study of Graves' ophthalmopathy and Graves' hyperthyroidism. TCRdb reprocessed the multiplex PCR reads with MiXCR, giving one entry per CDR3 protein. The repertoire has some 400,000 distinct CDR3 sequences, around 16% of them found once; the top ten carry around 1.5%. The sample consisted of peripheral blood. Receptors originate from a woman under 30 with Graves' ophthalmopathy. Each CDR3 is given with its conserved first and last residue. A D gene is named only where the DNA matches it firmly. Only part of the rows carry a size: once, few, many, or a class if the clone is expanded.

d_call | clone_size | j_call | v_call | cdr3_aa | cdr3_nt
NA | many | TRBJ1-5 | TRBV10-3 | CAISGDSYNQPQHF | TGTGCCATCAGTGGAGACAGTTACAATCAGCCCCAGCATTTT
TRBD1 | many | TRBJ2-5 | TRBV6-2/TRBV6-3 | CASSYRGQGSKTQYF | TGTGCCAGCAGTTACCGTGGACAGGGTTCGAAGACCCAGTACTTC
TRBD2 | many | TRBJ2-2 | TRBV6-2/TRBV6-3 | CASSTGGPGELFF | TGTGCCAGCAGCACGGGAGGACCCGGGGAGCTGTTTTTT
TRBD1 | many | TRBJ1-1 | TRBV14 | CASSHDRGGTEAFF | TGTGCCAGCAGCCACGACAGGGGGGGGACTGAAGCTTTCTTT
TRBD1 | NA | TRBJ1-2 | TRBV6-1 | CASSEAWTGGHGYTF | TGTGCCAGCAGTGAAGCGTGGACAGGGGGCCATGGCTACACCTTC
NA | once | TRBJ2-7 | TRBV6-2/TRBV6-3 | CASSYSNPLSGDYEQYF | TGTGCCAGCAGTTACTCGAACCCCCTAAGCGGAGACTACGAGCAGTACTTC
TRBD1 | many | TRBJ2-7 | TRBV28 | CASSLPGTGSEQYF | TGTGCCAGCAGTTTACCCGGGACAGGGTCCGAGCAGTACTTC
NA | many | TRBJ2-2 | TRBV28 | CASRLAGIGELFF | TGTGCCAGCAGGTTAGCAGGGATCGGGGAGCTGTTTTTT
TRBD2 | many | TRBJ2-5 | TRBV6-1 | CAPREGDIAETQYF | TGTGCCCCCAGGGAGGGCGATATCGCGGAGACCCAGTACTTC
TRBD1 | few | TRBJ2-5 | TRBV3-1 | CASSQLYRQGGRETQYF | TGTGCCAGCAGCCAACTCTATAGACAGGGTGGTAGGGAGACCCAGTACTTC
NA | many | TRBJ1-3 | TRBV6-1 | CASYGFPGNTIYF | TGTGCCAGCTACGGGTTCCCTGGAAACACCATATATTTT
NA | many | TRBJ1-2 | TRBV18 | CASSWDSDYGYTF | TGTGCCAGCTCATGGGACTCGGACTATGGCTACACCTTC
TRBD1 | many | TRBJ1-1 | TRBV29-1 | CSVVDRRRTEAFF | TGCAGCGTTGTGGACAGGCGGCGCACTGAAGCTTTCTTT
TRBD1 | many | TRBJ2-5 | TRBV11-2 | CASSLIDRVEESQYF | TGTGCCAGCAGCCTAATCGACAGGGTTGAAGAGTCCCAGTACTTC
TRBD2 | many | TRBJ2-7 | TRBV7-2 | CASSLGRGGQYEQYF | TGTGCCAGCAGCTTAGGGCGGGGGGGCCAATACGAGCAGTACTTC
NA | many | TRBJ1-1 | TRBV4-2 | CASSQEPQGMNTEAFF | TGTGCCAGCAGCCAAGAACCCCAGGGGATGAACACTGAAGCTTTCTTT
NA | many | TRBJ1-6 | TRBV25-1 | CASSEMFCSPLHF | TGTGCCAGCAGTGAGATGTTCTGTTCACCCCTCCACTTT
NA | many | TRBJ2-2 | TRBV2 | CASSPRGGIAPGELFF | TGTGCCAGCAGCCCGAGGGGCGGGATAGCCCCCGGGGAGCTGTTTTTT
NA | many | TRBJ2-7 | TRBV6-1 | CASSAGHPYEQYF | TGTGCCAGCTCCGCGGGACACCCCTACGAGCAGTACTTC
TRBD1 | many | TRBJ1-2 | TRBV5-1 | CASSRGTEGYGYTF | TGCGCCAGCAGCCGGGGGACAGAAGGCTATGGCTACACCTTC
NA | many | TRBJ2-6 | TRBV14 | CASSQGGTGANVLTF | TGTGCCAGCAGCCAGGGGGGTACTGGGGCCAACGTCCTGACTTTC
TRBD1 | many | TRBJ2-7 | TRBV28 | CASSLLGQGQFEQYF | TGTGCCAGCAGTTTACTGGGACAGGGGCAGTTCGAGCAGTACTTC